The 13 T cell receptor beta chains listed next were all sequenced from one sample in a study of shared clonotypes between healthy human individuals. Generated by immunoSEQ multiplex PCR, the TCRdb table keeps only in-frame clones and is missing some. The table lists 550,000 to 700,000 clones, around 78% of them singletons, with around 1.7% in the top ten. Source material: memory CD4+ T cells sorted from blood. Subset described: CD45RA-negative fraction. The receptors originated from a woman in her thirties in good health.

The V and J genes are TRBV7-6 and TRBJ2-1; 10 bases are a match to TRBD2. V dropped 5 bases and J dropped 6; count of bases not matched to a gene: 7. The CDR3 totals 15 residues. Germline V CDR1 and CDR2: SGHVS, FNYEAQ. The CDR3 DNA sequence: TGTGCCAGCAGCACCCTGCCTAGCGGGAGCAATGAGCAGTTCTTC. Encoded protein: CASSTLPSGSNEQFF.

This clone is a singleton in its sample. J is TRBJ2-3 and V is TRBV5-1; D is unclear. V was pared by 0 bases and J by 2 bases, with 4 bases between. CDR1 and CDR2 (germline): SGHRS, YFSETQ. CDR3 size: 13 residues. The CDR3 DNA reads as TGCGCCAGCAGCTTGGACAACACAGATACGCAGTATTTT. Protein sequence: CASSLDNTDTQYF.

This clone was observed once. V gene TRBV28 combines with J gene TRBJ2-2, with TRBD1 identical over 11 bases. CDR1 and CDR2 (germline): MDHEN, SYDVKM. The V and J ends lost 3 bases and 4 bases, in that order; junction bases with no gene match: 1. This CDR3 is 15 amino acids long. The CDR3 DNA follows: TGTGCCAGCAGTTTGGGGACAGGGGGCACCGGGGAGCTGTTTTTT. Protein product: CASSLGTGGTGELFF.

The chain recombines TRBV29-1 with TRBJ2-3; D is possibly TRBD1 (6 bases). Deletions cut 8 bases from V and 0 bases from J, with 15 bases between. CDR3 length equals 14 residues. Germline V lookup: CDR1 SQVTM, CDR2 ANQGSEA. The CDR3 loop reads CSIRTASSTDTQYF. CDR3 nucleotides: TGCAGCATTCGGACAGCTTCTAGCACAGATACGCAGTATTTT.

The CDR3 nucleotides are TGCGCCAGCAGCCTCGGACTAGCGGGAGGGTACCAAGAGACCCAGTACTTC. Translating it yields CASSLGLAGGYQETQYF. The chain carries TRBV4-1 and TRBJ2-5, with 15 bases aligning to TRBD2. The V segment lost 4 bases and the J segment 0 bases; nucleotides outside the gene matches: 3. Germline loops: CDR1 MGHRA, CDR2 YSYEKL. There are 17 residues in the CDR3.

This clone was observed once. The sample contains more than one DNA sequence encoding this CDR3. V and J are TRBV7-9 and TRBJ1-5; D unresolved. This CDR3 region has 12 residues. Germline V gives CDR1 SEHNR, CDR2 FQNEAQ (reference sequence). V lost 6 bases and J 7 bases, leaving 10 bases between the germline ends. CDR3 region: CASSRGNQPQHF. The CDR3 coding sequence is TGTGCCAGCAGTCGGGGAAACCAGCCCCAGCATTTT.

This chain joins TRBV4-1 and TRBJ2-3; D is undetermined. Trimming shortened V by 4 bases and J by 5 bases, and 13 bases separated the two germline ends. Looked up from germline, CDR1 is MGHRA and CDR2 is YSYEKL. The CDR3 length is 14 residues. In DNA form, the CDR3 reads TGCGCCAGCAGCCCCGGAACAGTGCTAGATACGCAGTATTTT. Translating gives CASSPGTVLDTQYF.

The chain joins TRBV30 to TRBJ2-2, with a weak D call TRBD2 (6 bases). Germline V gene lookup returns CDR1 GTSNPN and CDR2 SVGIG (reference sequence). This CDR3 is 15 amino acids long. V was trimmed by 6 bases and J by 2 bases, leaving 16 bases between them. This CDR3 reads CACPGTGGNTGELFF. As DNA, the CDR3 is TGTGCCTGCCCAGGGACTGGGGGTAACACCGGGGAGCTGTTTTTT.

This clone was seen only once. The gene calls are TRBV2 and TRBJ2-2, with 9 bases identical to TRBD2. The length of the CDR3 is 17 residues. The germline V gene encodes CDR1 SNHLY and CDR2 FYNNEI. J gave up 4 bases and V 2 bases, and 8 bases lay outside the gene matches. DNA of the CDR3: TGTGCCAGCAGTGAACTTCGACTAGCGGACTTCACCGGGGAGCTGTTTTTT. Translated, it gives CASSELRLADFTGELFF.

V is TRBV25-1 and J is TRBJ2-1, with TRBD1 matching 8 bases. Germline CDR1 reads MGHDK; CDR2 reads SYGVNS. The V segment lost 6 bases and the J segment 5 bases; nucleotides outside the gene matches: 9. This CDR3 region has 15 residues. The CDR3 is CASSPQDRVHNEQFF. In nucleotides, the CDR3 is TGTGCCAGCAGCCCCCAGGACAGGGTCCACAATGAGCAGTTCTTC. Drawing the rest from reference TRBV25-1 and TRBJ2-1, the complete variable domain is EADIYQTPRYLVIGTGKKITLECSQTMGHDKMYWYQQDPGMELHLIHYSYGVNSTEKGDLSSESTVSRIRTEHFPLTLESARPSHTSQYLCASSPQDRVHNEQFFGPGTRLTVL.

The V and J genes are TRBV5-4 and TRBJ2-1; TRBD2 matches 7 bases. The CDR3 covers 14 residues. The V and J ends lost 4 bases and 6 bases, in that order; junction bases with no gene match: 7. Germline V gene data show CDR1 as SGHNT and CDR2 as YYREEE (reference sequence). Here the CDR3 reads CASSDRGGSNEQFF. CDR3 nucleotide sequence: TGTGCCAGCAGCGACCGTGGCGGGAGCAATGAGCAGTTCTTC.

This sequence joins TRBV6-1 and TRBJ2-3; 12 bases fit TRBD2. This CDR3 is 18 amino acids long. With 3 bases clipped from V and 0 bases from J, the junction kept 7 bases outside the gene matches. Germline CDR1 MNHNS, CDR2 SASEGT. CDR3 sequence reads: CASSDPGLAGRSTDTQYF. CDR3 DNA sequence: TGTGCCAGCAGTGACCCTGGACTAGCGGGACGTAGCACAGATACGCAGTATTTT.

This clone was seen repeatedly, ten times or more. The chain uses TRBV28 and TRBJ1-2; 7 nucleotides line up with TRBD1. V lost 11 bases, J lost 4 bases, and 7 bases stayed unmatched. In germline, CDR1 is MDHEN, CDR2 SYDVKM. The CDR3 length is 12 residues. This chain's CDR3 is CALQNRGYGYTF. DNA of the CDR3: TGTGCCTTGCAAAACAGGGGCTATGGCTACACCTTC.